This is a list of T cell receptor beta chains from one sample in a study of cytomegalovirus exposure and HLA in healthy donors. Sequencing used immunoSEQ multiplex PCR; TCRdb keeps in-frame clones, though not all of them. The table records tens of thousands of clones, approximately 94% of them present only once. Sample: PBMCs. These receptors all stem from a woman under 30 in good health and CMV-seronegative. CDR3s include the opening cysteine and the closing phenylalanine or tryptophan. A D gene is named only where the DNA matches it firmly. Size tells how often a clone was seen (once, few, many) or the class of an expanded clone, and some rows leave it out.

TRBD1	TRBJ1-1	TRBV7-4	NA	CASTVGQKEAFF	TGTGCCAGCACCGTGGGACAGAAAGAAGCTTTCTTT
NA	TRBJ2-7	TRBV28	NA	CASSLRWTALDFYEQYF	TGTGCCAGCAGTTTGCGTTGGACAGCTTTAGATTTCTACGAGCAGTACTTC
NA	TRBJ2-2	TRBV28	NA	CASSSSNTGELFF	TGTGCCAGCAGTTCGAGTAACACCGGGGAGCTGTTTTTT
NA	TRBJ2-1	TRBV15	NA	CATSSATGRQFF	TGTGCCACCAGCAGTGCCACAGGGAGGCAGTTCTTC
TRBD2	TRBJ2-1	TRBV7-3	NA	CASSSGLAGGHEQFF	TGTGCCAGCAGCTCCGGACTAGCGGGGGGGCATGAGCAGTTCTTC
NA	TRBJ2-3	TRBV7-2	NA	CASSSMRGGITDTQYF	TGTGCCAGCAGCTCGATGAGGGGGGGCATCACAGATACGCAGTATTTT
NA	TRBJ2-3	TRBV5-1	NA	CASSFRRGPTDTQYF	TGCGCCAGCAGCTTTCGGCGGGGACCCACAGATACGCAGTATTTT
NA	TRBJ1-1	TRBV7-3	NA	CASSPSPVNTEAFF	TGTGCCAGCAGCCCTTCTCCGGTGAACACTGAAGCTTTCTTT
NA	TRBJ1-2	TRBV9	NA	CASSGGWGSEGYTF	TGTGCCAGCAGCGGAGGTTGGGGCTCGGAAGGCTACACCTTC
NA	TRBJ2-3	TRBV14	NA	CASSDRDISTDTQYF	TGTGCCAGCAGCGACCGGGACATAAGCACAGATACGCAGTATTTT
NA	TRBJ2-5	TRBV5-1	NA	CASSFVRGKTEETQYF	TGCGCCAGCAGCTTCGTTCGGGGAAAAACAGAAGAGACCCAGTACTTC
NA	TRBJ2-1	TRBV5-4	once	CASSFRTILHNEQFF	TGTGCCAGCAGCTTCCGGACTATCCTCCACAATGAGCAGTTCTTC
TRBD1	TRBJ1-2	TRBV5-6	NA	CASSFTGTGRFGYTF	TGTGCCAGCAGTTTCACCGGGACAGGGAGGTTTGGCTACACCTTC
NA	TRBJ1-5	TRBV6-6	NA	CASSQSHRNNQPQHF	TGTGCCAGCAGCCAGAGCCACAGGAACAATCAGCCCCAGCATTTT
NA	TRBJ2-5	TRBV25-1	NA	CASRRSETQYF	TGTGCCAGCAGGAGGTCAGAGACCCAGTACTTC
NA	TRBJ1-5	TRBV5-5	NA	CASSSYGHNQPQHF	TGTGCCAGCAGCTCCTACGGACACAATCAGCCCCAGCATTTT
TRBD2	TRBJ2-1	TRBV30	NA	CAWSSLAGYNEQFF	TGTGCCTGGAGTAGTCTAGCGGGGTACAATGAGCAGTTCTTC
TRBD1	TRBJ2-7	TRBV4-1	NA	CASSEGQGSYEQYF	TGCGCCAGCAGCGAAGGACAGGGCTCCTACGAGCAGTACTTC
NA	TRBJ1-1	TRBV6-5	NA	CASSHSSGRMNTEAFF	TGTGCCAGCAGTCACTCTTCGGGGAGAATGAACACTGAAGCTTTCTTT
NA	TRBJ2-3	TRBV5-1	NA	CASSLGPSQYF	TGCGCCAGCAGCTTGGGTCCCTCGCAGTATTTT
NA	TRBJ1-2	TRBV29-1	NA	CSVEVPGKGYTF	TGCAGCGTTGAGGTGCCAGGAAAGGGCTACACCTTC
TRBD2	TRBJ2-1	TRBV9	NA	CASSVGGLAGGRYNEQFF	TGTGCCAGCAGCGTAGGGGGACTAGCGGGGGGGCGGTACAATGAGCAGTTCTTC
TRBD1	TRBJ2-7	TRBV5-1	NA	CASSSSGTGTPDEQYF	TGCGCCAGCAGTTCTTCCGGGACAGGGACCCCTGACGAGCAGTACTTC
NA	TRBJ1-5	TRBV27	NA	CASSPSMGHLNQPQHF	TGTGCCAGCAGTCCCTCTATGGGACACCTGAATCAGCCCCAGCATTTT
TRBD1	TRBJ1-6	TRBV2	NA	CASRQGAQNSPLHF	TGTGCCAGCAGACAGGGGGCGCAGAATTCACCCCTCCACTTT
TRBD1	TRBJ1-4	TRBV5-4	NA	CASSPTRDRNNEKLFF	TGTGCCAGCAGCCCCACAAGGGACAGAAATAATGAAAAACTGTTTTTT
NA	TRBJ1-2	TRBV28	NA	CASSPTQGSYGYTF	TGTGCCAGCAGCCCGACCCAGGGGAGCTATGGCTACACCTTC
NA	TRBJ1-6	TRBV28	NA	CASRGGVYTLHF	TGTGCCAGCAGGGGGGGGGTCTATACCCTCCACTTT
NA	TRBJ1-3	TRBV2	NA	CASSELGQGPHTIYF	TGTGCCAGCAGTGAGCTTGGGCAGGGCCCGCACACCATATATTTT
NA	TRBJ1-2	TRBV9	NA	CASSVLLQAAGYTF	TGTGCCAGCAGCGTACTTCTACAGGCGGCTGGCTACACCTTC
TRBD2	TRBJ2-2	TRBV5-4	NA	CASSTALRGGTGELFF	TGTGCCAGCAGCACGGCTTTGCGGGGGGGCACCGGGGAGCTGTTTTTT
NA	TRBJ1-5	TRBV2	few	CASSATQNQPQHF	TGTGCCAGCAGTGCCACCCAGAATCAGCCCCAGCATTTT
NA	TRBJ1-5	TRBV7-6	NA	CASSKGVGQPQHF	TGTGCCAGCAGTAAGGGGGTAGGGCAGCCCCAGCATTTT
NA	TRBJ1-1	TRBV19	NA	CASSNHGTLVTEAFF	TGTGCCAGTAGTAACCATGGGACACTCGTCACTGAAGCTTTCTTT
TRBD1	TRBJ1-6	TRBV10-3	NA	CAIRIQGAGSPLHF	TGTGCCATCAGGATACAGGGGGCAGGTTCACCCCTCCACTTT
TRBD1	TRBJ1-4	TRBV9	NA	CASSVDTGVGEKLFF	TGTGCCAGCAGCGTTGACACAGGGGTTGGGGAAAAACTGTTTTTT
NA	TRBJ2-5	TRBV28	NA	CAAQDHGGGPQETQYF	TGTGCGGCACAAGATCATGGGGGGGGGCCACAAGAGACCCAGTACTTC
TRBD2	TRBJ2-2	TRBV27	NA	CASSDPGLAGTGELFF	TGTGCCAGCAGTGACCCGGGACTAGCGGGGACCGGGGAGCTGTTTTTT
NA	TRBJ1-1	TRBV14	NA	CASNGRQNTEAFF	TGTGCCAGCAATGGGAGGCAGAACACTGAAGCTTTCTTT
NA	TRBJ1-6	TRBV7-2	NA	CASRVGSPLHF	TGTGCCAGCAGGGTCGGTTCACCCCTCCACTTT
NA	TRBJ2-7	TRBV9	NA	CASSAQGQAYEQYF	TGTGCCAGCAGCGCCCAAGGACAAGCCTACGAGCAGTACTTC
TRBD2	TRBJ2-1	TRBV7-9	NA	CASSFGSSGLEGEIF	TGTGCCAGCAGCTTCGGATCTAGCGGGCTCGAGGGGGAAATCTTC
NA	TRBJ1-5	TRBV18	few	CASSPADNQPQHF	TGTGCCAGCTCACCAGCAGACAATCAGCCCCAGCATTTT
NA	TRBJ2-3	TRBV30	NA	CAWTSGGTQYF	TGTGCCTGGACCAGCGGTGGTACGCAGTATTTT
NA	TRBJ2-5	TRBV4-2	NA	CASSQDRQGPETQYF	TGTGCCAGCAGCCAAGATCGGCAGGGGCCAGAGACCCAGTACTTC
TRBD1	TRBJ1-6	TRBV5-1	NA	CASSLAGVGQGDGNSPLHF	TGCGCCAGCAGCTTGGCCGGGGTTGGCCAGGGGGATGGTAATTCACCCCTCCACTTT
TRBD2	TRBJ2-1	TRBV5-5	NA	CASSLFRGGSNEQFF	TGTGCCAGCAGCTTGTTCCGGGGGGGGAGCAATGAGCAGTTCTTC
TRBD2	TRBJ2-1	TRBV6-4	NA	CASSETPSGGYNEQFF	TGTGCCAGCAGTGAGACCCCCAGCGGGGGTTACAATGAGCAGTTCTTC
NA	TRBJ1-2	TRBV19	NA	CASSISLAGVIYGYTF	TGTGCCAGTAGTATATCCCTGGCCGGGGTCATCTATGGCTACACCTTC
NA	TRBJ2-7	TRBV28	NA	CASSPPGLGPFEQYF	TGTGCCAGCAGCCCTCCGGGACTCGGGCCCTTCGAGCAGTACTTC